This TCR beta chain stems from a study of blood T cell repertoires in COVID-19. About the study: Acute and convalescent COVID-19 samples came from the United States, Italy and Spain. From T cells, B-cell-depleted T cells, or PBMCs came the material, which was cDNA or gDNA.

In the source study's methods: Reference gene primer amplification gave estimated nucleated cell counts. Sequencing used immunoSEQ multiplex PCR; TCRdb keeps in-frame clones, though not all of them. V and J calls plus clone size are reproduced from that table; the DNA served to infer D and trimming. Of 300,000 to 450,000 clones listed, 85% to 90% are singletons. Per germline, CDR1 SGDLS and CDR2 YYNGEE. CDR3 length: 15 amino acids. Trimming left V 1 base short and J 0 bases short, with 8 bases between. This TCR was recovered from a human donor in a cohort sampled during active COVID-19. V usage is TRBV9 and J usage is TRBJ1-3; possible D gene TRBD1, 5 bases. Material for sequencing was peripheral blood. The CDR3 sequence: CASSVTGDSGNTIYF. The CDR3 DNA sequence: TGTGCCAGCAGCGTAACGGGGGACTCTGGAAACACCATATATTTT.